The 5 T cell receptor beta chains listed next were all sequenced from one sample in a study of Graves' ophthalmopathy and Graves' hyperthyroidism. From RNA, the CDR3 regions of TCR beta chains were amplified and sequenced. The library came from an HTBI-primed first-round RT-PCR and a second-round multiplex PCR. A single record per CDR3 protein comes from TCRdb applying MiXCR to the multiplex PCR reads. The data hold tens of thousands of distinct CDR3 sequences, with approximately 48% observed a single time. Material: peripheral blood. The source of these receptors is an adult woman with stable Graves' hyperthyroidism.

This clonotype was recorded many times. The chain is built from TRBV6-2 or TRBV6-3 and TRBJ2-7, with 15 nucleotides matching TRBD2. Per germline, CDR1 MNHEY and CDR2 SVGEGT. V trimming: 6 bases; J trimming: 3 bases; junction bases outside the gene matches: 12. This CDR3 is built from 18 residues. The CDR3 DNA is TGTGCCAGCAGACCCGGACTAGCGGGAGGGATCAGAATCTACGAGCAGTACTTC. As protein: CASRPGLAGGIRIYEQYF.

This clonotype has ten or more counts. This chain connects TRBV5-1 to TRBJ2-7; D perhaps matches TRBD2 (6 bases). Germline V lookup: CDR1 SGHRS, CDR2 YFSETQ. The CDR3 has 16 amino acids. Trimming took 0 bases from V and 3 from J, leaving 16 bases between them. In nucleotides, the CDR3 is TGCGCCAGCAGCTTGGCCCCTGATCTCGGGAGCTACGAGCAGTACTTC. Protein sequence: CASSLAPDLGSYEQYF.

V gene TRBV29-1 combines with J gene TRBJ2-7; TRBD1 aligns across 7 bases. Germline V gives CDR1 SQVTM, CDR2 ANQGSEA. This CDR3 comprises 12 residues. V lost 4 bases, J lost 2 bases, and 2 bases stayed unmatched. CDR3 in DNA: TGCAGCGTTGGGGACAGTACCTACGAGCAGTACTTC. Protein product: CSVGDSTYEQYF.

This clonotype appeared a single time. The chain uses TRBV5-4 and TRBJ1-6, with 11 bases aligning to TRBD1. The germline gives CDR1 SGHNT, CDR2 YYREEE (reference sequence). Trimming at V came to 2 bases and at J to 9 bases, leaving 10 bases not matched to a gene. The CDR3 contains 17 residues. The CDR3 DNA sequence: TGTGCCAGCAGCTTTAAGTCCTCCGGGACAGGGGGTTCACCCCTCCACTTT. Amino acid sequence: CASSFKSSGTGGSPLHF.

About this clonotype itself: Mismatch with germline at one junction end may stem from a read error. The V gene is TRBV10-3, the J gene TRBJ2-2; TRBD2 agrees at 8 bases. The CDR3 runs to 18 residues. Germline V gene data show CDR1 as ENHRY and CDR2 as SYGVKD. CDR3 sequence: CAISPSGSYGRNTGELFF. In nucleotides, the CDR3 is TGTGCCATCAGTCCTAGCGGGTCGTATGGACGAAACACCGGGGAGCTATTTTTT.